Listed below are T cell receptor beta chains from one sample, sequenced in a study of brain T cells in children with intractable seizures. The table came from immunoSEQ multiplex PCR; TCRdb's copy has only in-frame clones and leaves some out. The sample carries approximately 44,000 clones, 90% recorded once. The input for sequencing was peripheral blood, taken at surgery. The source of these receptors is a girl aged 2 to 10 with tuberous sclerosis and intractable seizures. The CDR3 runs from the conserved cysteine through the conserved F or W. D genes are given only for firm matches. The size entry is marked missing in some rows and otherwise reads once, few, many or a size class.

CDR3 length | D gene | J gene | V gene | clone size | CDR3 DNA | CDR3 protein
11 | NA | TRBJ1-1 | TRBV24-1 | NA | TGTGCCACCGAGTGGGACACTGAAGCTTTCTTT | CATEWDTEAFF
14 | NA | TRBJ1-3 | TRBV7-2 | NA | TGTGCCAGCAGCCCTACAAGGGGAGGAAACACCATATATTTT | CASSPTRGGNTIYF
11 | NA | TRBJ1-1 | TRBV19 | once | TGTGCCAGTAGTAGGACGGAAGAAGCTTTCTTT | CASSRTEEAFF
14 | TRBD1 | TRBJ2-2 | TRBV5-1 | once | TGCGCCAGTGCGAGAGACAGGGTCCCCGGGGAGCTGTTTTTT | CASARDRVPGELFF
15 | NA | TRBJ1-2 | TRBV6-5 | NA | TGTGCCAGCAGTTACTCGGCGGGGGGGGACTATGGCTACACCTTC | CASSYSAGGDYGYTF
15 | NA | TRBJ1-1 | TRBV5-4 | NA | TGTGCCAGCAGCTTGGGGGGAACCAAGAACACTGAAGCTTTCTTT | CASSLGGTKNTEAFF
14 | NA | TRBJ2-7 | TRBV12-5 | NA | TGTGCTAGTGGTTTTGGCCACTTATCCTACGAGCAGTACTTC | CASGFGHLSYEQYF
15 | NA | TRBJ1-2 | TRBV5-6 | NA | TGTGCCAGCAGCTCATTAGGGGGAGCTAACTATGGCTACACCTTC | CASSSLGGANYGYTF
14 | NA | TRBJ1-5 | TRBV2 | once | TGTGCCAGCAGTGAATCCAGTAGCAATCAGCCCCAGCATTTT | CASSESSSNQPQHF
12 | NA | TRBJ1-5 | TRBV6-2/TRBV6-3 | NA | TGTGCCAGCAGTCAAGATGTACAGCCCCAGCATTTT | CASSQDVQPQHF
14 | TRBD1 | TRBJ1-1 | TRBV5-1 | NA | TGCGCCAGCAAGAAGGACAGGGGGCTCACTGAAGCTTTCTTT | CASKKDRGLTEAFF
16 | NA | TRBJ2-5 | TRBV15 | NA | TGTGCCACCAGCAGAGTAGGCAGGGGTAAGGAAGAGACCCAGTACTTC | CATSRVGRGKEETQYF
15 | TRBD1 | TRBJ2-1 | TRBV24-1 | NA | TGTGCCACCAGTGATAGCAACAGGGGTAGGAATGAGCAGTTCTTC | CATSDSNRGRNEQFF
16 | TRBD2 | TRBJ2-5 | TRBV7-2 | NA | TGTGCCAGCAGCGCCCTACGGGCGGGGGATGAGGAGACCCAGTACTTC | CASSALRAGDEETQYF
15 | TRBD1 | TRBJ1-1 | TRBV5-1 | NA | TGCGCCAGCAGCTGGGACAGGGTCGGGAGCACTGAAGCTTTCTTT | CASSWDRVGSTEAFF
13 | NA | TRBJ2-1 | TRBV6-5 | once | TGTGCCAGCAGTTACTCGCAGCACAATGAGCAGTTCTTC | CASSYSQHNEQFF
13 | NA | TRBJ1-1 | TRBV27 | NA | TGTGCCAGCACCCTTCGAAGGGGGACTGAAGCTTTCTTT | CASTLRRGTEAFF
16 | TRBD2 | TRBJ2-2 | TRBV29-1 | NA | TGCAGCGTTACCAGCGGGGGGGCTGTTGGAACCGGGGAGCTGTTTTTT | CSVTSGGAVGTGELFF
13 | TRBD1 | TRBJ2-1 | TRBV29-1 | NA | TGCAGCGAGGAGCGGACAGGGAACAATGAGCAGTTCTTC | CSEERTGNNEQFF
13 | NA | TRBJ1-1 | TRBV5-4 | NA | TGTGCCAGCAATACCCCAGGGAGTTCTGAAGCTTTCTTT | CASNTPGSSEAFF
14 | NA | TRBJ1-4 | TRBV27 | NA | TGTGCCAGCACCTCGACAGGAAATAATGAAAAACTGTTTTTT | CASTSTGNNEKLFF
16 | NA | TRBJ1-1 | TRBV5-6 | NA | TGTGCCAGCAGCTTGCACGTGGGGTCGTTGAACACTGAAGCTTTCTTT | CASSLHVGSLNTEAFF
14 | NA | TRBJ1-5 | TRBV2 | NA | TGCGCCAGCAATTATAGGCAGGAGAATCAGCCCCAGCATTTT | CASNYRQENQPQHF
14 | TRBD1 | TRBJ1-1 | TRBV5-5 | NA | TGTGCCAGCAGCTCAGGACAGGGGTTCACTGAAGCTTTCTTT | CASSSGQGFTEAFF
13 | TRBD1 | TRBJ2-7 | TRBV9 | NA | TGTGCCAGCAGCCCACAGGGGGCCTACGAGCAGTACTTC | CASSPQGAYEQYF
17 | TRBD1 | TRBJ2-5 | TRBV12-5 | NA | TGTGCTAGTGGTTTGGTACTAGGACAGGAGTACCAAGAGACCCAGTACTTC | CASGLVLGQEYQETQYF
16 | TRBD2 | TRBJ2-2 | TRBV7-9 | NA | TGTGCCAGCAGCCGGACTAGCGGGGGAAACACCGGGGAGCTGTTTTTT | CASSRTSGGNTGELFF
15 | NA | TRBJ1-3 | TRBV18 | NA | TGTGCCAGCTCCAAGGGTATCAACTCTGGAAACACCATATATTTT | CASSKGINSGNTIYF
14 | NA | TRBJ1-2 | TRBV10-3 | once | TGTGCCATCAGGAGGGACGGAAGCAACTATGGCTACACCTTC | CAIRRDGSNYGYTF
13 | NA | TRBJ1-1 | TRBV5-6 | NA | TGTGCCAGCAGCTTTTTTGGGGACACTGAAGCTTTCTTT | CASSFFGDTEAFF
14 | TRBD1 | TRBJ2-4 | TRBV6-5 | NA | TGTGCCAGCAGACATGACAGGGTCGGAAACATTCAGTACTTC | CASRHDRVGNIQYF
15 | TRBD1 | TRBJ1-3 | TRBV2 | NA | TGTGCCAGCAGTGAGGGACAGCGCTCTGGAAACACCATATATTTT | CASSEGQRSGNTIYF
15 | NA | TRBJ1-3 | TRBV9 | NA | TGTGCCAGCAGCGTAGAGGGGGGGCCTGGAAACACCATATATTTT | CASSVEGGPGNTIYF
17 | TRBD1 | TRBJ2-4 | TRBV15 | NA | TGTGCCACCACACAGGCCGGGACAGGGTTAGCCAAAAACATTCAGTACTTC | CATTQAGTGLAKNIQYF
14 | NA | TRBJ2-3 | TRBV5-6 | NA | TGTGCCAGCAGCCCGCCTTGGGGGGCAGATACGCAGTATTTT | CASSPPWGADTQYF
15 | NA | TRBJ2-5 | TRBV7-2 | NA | TGTGCCAGCAGCTCCCTCGGGATAGCTCAAGAGACCCAGTACTTC | CASSSLGIAQETQYF
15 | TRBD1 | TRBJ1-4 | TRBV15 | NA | TGTGCCACCAGCAGAGGTCAGGGGGACTACGAAAAACTGTTTTTT | CATSRGQGDYEKLFF
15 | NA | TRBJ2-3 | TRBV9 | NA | TGTGCCAGCAGCCCCGAGGGCCCCCTAGGAGATACGCAGTATTTT | CASSPEGPLGDTQYF
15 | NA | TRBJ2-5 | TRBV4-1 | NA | TGCGCCAGCAGCCAAGGTACGGGGAGGTGGGAGACCCAGTACTTC | CASSQGTGRWETQYF
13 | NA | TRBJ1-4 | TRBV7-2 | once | TGTGCCAGCAGCTTAGGAAGTAATGAAAAACTGTTTTTT | CASSLGSNEKLFF
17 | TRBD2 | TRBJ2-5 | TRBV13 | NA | TGTGCCAGCACCCATGGGACTAGCGGGGGACCTGTGGAGACCCAGTACTTC | CASTHGTSGGPVETQYF
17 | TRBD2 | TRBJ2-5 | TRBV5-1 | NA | TGCGCCAGCAGCTTGACGGCTAGCGGGGGGTACCAAGAGACCCAGTACTTC | CASSLTASGGYQETQYF
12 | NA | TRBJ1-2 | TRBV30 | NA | TGTGCCTGGAGTGTAGGCCTCTATGGCTACACCTTC | CAWSVGLYGYTF
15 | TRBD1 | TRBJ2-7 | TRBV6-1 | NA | TGTGCCAGCAGTGAAGCGTCCGGGACAGGGGCCGAGCAGTACTTC | CASSEASGTGAEQYF
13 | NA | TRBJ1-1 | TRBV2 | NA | TGTGCCAGCAGTGAACGAGAGGGGCAGGGAGCTTTCTTT | CASSEREGQGAFF
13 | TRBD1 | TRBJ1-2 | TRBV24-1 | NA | TGTGCCACCAGCGGGGACAGTAACTATGGCTACACCTTC | CATSGDSNYGYTF
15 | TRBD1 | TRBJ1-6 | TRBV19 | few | TGTGCCAGTACCACCTCCCGGGACAGGGGGTCACCCCTCCACTTT | CASTTSRDRGSPLHF
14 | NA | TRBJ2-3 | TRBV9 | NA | TGTGCCAGCAGTGGAGGCCAACGCACAGATACGCAGTATTTT | CASSGGQRTDTQYF
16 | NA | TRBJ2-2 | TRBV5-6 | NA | TGTGCCAGCAGCAGAATCGACAGGCGTGGCACCGGGGAGCTGTTTTTT | CASSRIDRRGTGELFF
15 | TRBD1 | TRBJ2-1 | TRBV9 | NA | TGTGCCAGCAGCGCACAGGGGACCTCCTACAATGAGCAGTTCTTC | CASSAQGTSYNEQFF
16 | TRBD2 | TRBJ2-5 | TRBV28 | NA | TGTGCCAGCAGCTCTCTAGCGGGGGGGCCGGCAGAGACCCAGTACTTC | CASSSLAGGPAETQYF
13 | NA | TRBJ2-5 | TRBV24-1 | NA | TGTGCCACCAGTGATTTAGCAGAAGAGACCCAGTACTTC | CATSDLAEETQYF
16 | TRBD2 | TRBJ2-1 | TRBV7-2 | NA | TGTGCCAGCAGCCCGATCGCACTAGCGGGGAGAAATGAGCAGTTCTTC | CASSPIALAGRNEQFF
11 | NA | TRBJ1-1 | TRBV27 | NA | TGTGCCAGCAGTTTGGGCACTGAAGCTTTCTTT | CASSLGTEAFF